Presented here are 14 T cell receptor beta chains from one specimen sequenced in a study of T cell responses to AZD1222 COVID-19 vaccine. Clones were read by immunoSEQ multiplex PCR, and TCRdb kept only the in-frame ones, dropping some. The repertoire holds 150,000 to 200,000 clones, with 85% to 95% as singletons. The sequencing here drew on peripheral blood, taken on day 0 of AZD1222 vaccination. These receptors were obtained from an adult in good health.

The chain combines TRBV7-9 with TRBJ2-2; D might be TRBD1 (6 bases). This CDR3 contains 18 residues. The V gene's germline CDR1 is SEHNR and CDR2 FQNEAQ (reference sequence). V gave up 1 base and J gave up 5 bases, with 20 bases separating them. Written as DNA, the CDR3 is TGTGCCAGCAGCTTAGAAGGACAGTCTTTTCCGTGGACCGGGGAGCTGTTTTTT. Translating it yields CASSLEGQSFPWTGELFF. Supplemented by reference TRBV7-9 and TRBJ2-2, the full variable domain reads DTGVSQNPRHKITKRGQNVTFRCDPISEHNRLYWYRQTLGQGPEFLTYFQNEAQLEKSRLLSDRFSAERPKGSFSTLEIQRTEQGDSAMYLCASSLEGQSFPWTGELFFGEGSRLTVL.

V and J are TRBV6-5 and TRBJ1-2; D is unclear. This CDR3 comprises 12 residues. V was cut by 7 bases and J by 5 bases, with 11 bases left in between. Per germline, CDR1 MNHEY and CDR2 SVGAGI. CDR3 bases: TGTGCCAGCACGGTGGAGGGATATGGCTACACCTTC. It codes for CASTVEGYGYTF.

The rearrangement joins TRBV19 to TRBJ2-3, with 7 bases matching TRBD2. This CDR3 region has 13 residues. Germline V CDR1 and CDR2: LNHDA, SQIVND (reference sequence). The junction had 6 bases not matched to a gene; V was cut back by 9 bases and J by 3 bases. CDR3 residues: CASRSGLTDTQYF. As DNA, the CDR3 is TGTGCCAGCCGTAGCGGGTTAACAGATACGCAGTATTTT.

Written as DNA, the CDR3 is TGCGCCAGCAGCCCCAGGGGATGGAACACCGGGGAGCTGTTTTTT. Its protein is CASSPRGWNTGELFF. The chain couples TRBV5-1 to TRBJ2-2; possible D gene TRBD1, 6 bases. Trimming pared 4 bases from V and 1 base from J, leaving 11 bases between. CDR1 is SGHRS and CDR2 is YFSETQ in the germline V gene. There are 15 residues in the CDR3.

This clone came up once. The chain uses TRBV28 and TRBJ2-7, with TRBD1 matching over 9 bases. The CDR3 contains 14 residues. Germline V gives CDR1 MDHEN, CDR2 SYDVKM. Unmatched junction bases numbered 5, after V lost 5 bases and J lost 3 bases. The CDR3 loop is CASSTTGGYYEQYF. Here the CDR3 DNA reads TGTGCCAGCAGTACGACAGGGGGGTACTACGAGCAGTACTTC.

The V call is TRBV30, the J call TRBJ1-1; D perhaps matches TRBD1 (6 bases). Germline values: CDR1 GTSNPN, CDR2 SVGIG (reference sequence). V lost 8 bases and J 6 bases, leaving 16 bases between the germline ends. CDR3 length equals 12 residues. The DNA of the CDR3 is TGTGCCGGGGGCAGGGGAGGCGCTGAAGCTTTCTTT. It is translated as CAGGRGGAEAFF.

CDR3 loop: CASSYSIRSYEQYF. The DNA of the CDR3 is TGTGCCAGCAGTTACAGTATTAGGTCCTACGAGCAGTACTTC. The chain joins TRBV6-2 or TRBV6-3 to TRBJ2-7, with D unresolved. CDR1 is MNHEY, CDR2 SVGEGT, per germline. Trimming cost V 2 bases and J 1 base, with 9 bases left between them. CDR3 length equals 14 residues.

This chain joins TRBV29-1 and TRBJ2-1; D uncertain. Deletions cut 1 base from V and 2 bases from J, with 12 bases between. The CDR3 loop spans 15 amino acids. Germline V gene sequence: CDR1 SQVTM, CDR2 ANQGSEA. As DNA, the CDR3 is TGCAGCGTTGAAGGAGCAGGCGATACCTACAATGAGCAGTTCTTC. As protein: CSVEGAGDTYNEQFF.

The rearrangement links TRBV7-6 to TRBJ2-2, with D perhaps matching TRBD1 or TRBD2 (5 bases each). This CDR3 has 16 residues. Germline CDR1 and CDR2: SGHVS and FNYEAQ. The germline V and J ends were trimmed by 4 bases and 4 bases, with 16 bases remaining between them. The CDR3 protein is CASSSTVGRGTGELFF. The CDR3 nucleotides read TGTGCCAGCAGCTCTACAGTGGGACGGGGCACCGGGGAGCTGTTTTTT.

The V gene is TRBV5-1, the J gene TRBJ2-7; perhaps TRBD1 as D (5 bases). The CDR3 extends over 12 amino acids. Between the trimmed V and J ends, which lost 5 bases and 0 bases, there was a span of 6 bases. In germline, CDR1 is SGHRS, CDR2 YFSETQ. The DNA for the CDR3 is TGCGCCAGCAGGACAGACTCCTACGAGCAGTACTTC. This gives the protein CASRTDSYEQYF.

CDR3 DNA sequence: TGTGCCAGCAGCTTAGATGCAGATACGCAGTATTTT. Encoded protein: CASSLDADTQYF. The chain joins TRBV7-3 to TRBJ2-3; D gene unclear. CDR3 size: 12 residues. The ends were cut back, 2 bases at V and 4 bases at J, with 4 bases in the middle. Germline V gene data show CDR1 as SGHTA and CDR2 as FQGTGA.

The V and J genes are TRBV27 and TRBJ1-6, with 9 bases aligning to TRBD1. CDR1 is MNHEY, CDR2 SMNVEV, per germline (reference sequence). The length of the CDR3 is 14 residues. J was trimmed by 9 bases and V by 6 bases; bases with no gene match: 6. The CDR3 DNA reads TGTGCCAGCAGCCAACAGGGGGCTAGTTCACCCCTCCACTTT. As protein: CASSQQGASSPLHF.

There are a few counts of this clone. The chain has TRBV7-8 and TRBJ1-4, with 12 bases aligning to TRBD1. V was pared by 5 bases and J by 8 bases, with 9 bases of the junction left unmatched. Germline assignment: CDR1 SGHVS and CDR2 FQNEAQ. The CDR3 sequence is 16 residues long. Here the CDR3 reads CASSHGGTGGREKLFF. In DNA, the CDR3 is TGTGCCAGCAGCCACGGTGGGACAGGGGGCCGAGAAAAACTGTTTTTT.

The genes are TRBV19 and TRBJ2-3; TRBD2 aligns across 10 bases. CDR3 length equals 15 residues. Looked up from germline, CDR1 is LNHDA and CDR2 is SQIVND (reference sequence). After removal of 7 bases from V and 2 bases from J, the junction contained 6 bases not matched to a gene. CDR3 sequence: CASKITSGNTDTQYF. The CDR3 DNA reads as TGTGCCAGTAAAATTACTAGCGGGAACACAGATACGCAGTATTTT.